These T cell receptor beta chains were read from a single sample in a study of shared clonotypes between healthy human individuals. Here immunoSEQ multiplex PCR was the method, and the copy in TCRdb shows in-frame clones only, minus some. The table has about 2.4 million clones, around 94% seen once. Sequencing was carried out using naive CD4+ T cells sorted from blood. Receptors originate from a young man in good health. Each CDR3 is given with its conserved first and last residue. Size tells how often a clone was seen (once, few, many) or the class of an expanded clone, and some rows leave it out.

V gene	clone size	J gene	CDR3 protein
TRBV5-1	.	TRBJ2-5	CASSDTKETQYF
TRBV11-3	.	TRBJ2-1	CASSLGGSMNEQFF
TRBV27	.	TRBJ1-6	CASSLSEGDRLFGSPLHF
TRBV5-4	.	TRBJ1-2	CASSRQDGYGYTF
TRBV10-3	.	TRBJ2-2	CAISESPRIYTGELFF
TRBV18	.	TRBJ1-5	CASSPGLVNQPQHF
TRBV28	.	TRBJ2-1	CASSTSRGVNEQFF
TRBV5-4	once	TRBJ1-6	CASSHRQLTNSPLHF
TRBV18	.	TRBJ1-2	CASSPPDRVEGYTF
TRBV5-4	once	TRBJ1-4	CASSLDTGINEKLFF
TRBV18	.	TRBJ1-3	CASSPGTVAGNTIYF
TRBV27	.	TRBJ1-4	CASSFSGVPSRPNEKLFF
TRBV6-5	.	TRBJ2-1	CASSYSSRRSYNEQFF
TRBV13	.	TRBJ2-1	CASSSGGGAYNEQFF
TRBV9	.	TRBJ2-7	CASSVGNRVYEQYF
TRBV28	.	TRBJ1-1	CASSAGLLNTEAFF
TRBV21-1	.	TRBJ2-7	CASSKGAGQGIYEQYF
TRBV4-1	once	TRBJ2-3	CASSQLRTVTDTQYF
TRBV18	.	TRBJ2-2	CASSPLSGQGSGELFF
TRBV6-5	.	TRBJ2-5	CASSYSLAGGRETQYF
TRBV6-1	.	TRBJ2-7	CASSERWGSYEQYF
TRBV28	.	TRBJ1-5	CASSSPGVGNQPQHF
TRBV4-1	.	TRBJ2-5	CASSLTSGRGQETQYF
TRBV10-3	.	TRBJ2-5	CAISVAAGTGETQYF
TRBV11-2	.	TRBJ2-7	CASSIRSQGSEQYF
TRBV5-1	.	TRBJ2-5	CASSSLGAEQETQYF
TRBV2	.	TRBJ2-7	CASRQEAGAMDEQYF
TRBV19	once	TRBJ1-1	CASSWTGANTEAFF
TRBV5-4	.	TRBJ2-7	CASSLAAAGLSEQYF
TRBV27	.	TRBJ2-2	CASSPRLAHTGELFF
TRBV6-5	.	TRBJ1-4	CASSPRTATNEKLFF
TRBV1	.	TRBJ2-1	CTSSPPEAGGFF
TRBV7-2	.	TRBJ2-5	CASSLITGGLRETQYF
TRBV19	.	TRBJ2-3	CASSIGFRESTDTQYF
TRBV2	.	TRBJ2-5	CASTRTSGQETQYF
TRBV5-1	.	TRBJ1-1	CASRGHTGDTEAFF
TRBV30	once	TRBJ1-2	CAWSSRPGTLTGGYTF
TRBV19	.	TRBJ2-7	CASSLRTGGFYEQYF
TRBV6-5	.	TRBJ1-2	CASSPEGIYGYTF
TRBV19	.	TRBJ2-2	CASSVTGSDTGELFF